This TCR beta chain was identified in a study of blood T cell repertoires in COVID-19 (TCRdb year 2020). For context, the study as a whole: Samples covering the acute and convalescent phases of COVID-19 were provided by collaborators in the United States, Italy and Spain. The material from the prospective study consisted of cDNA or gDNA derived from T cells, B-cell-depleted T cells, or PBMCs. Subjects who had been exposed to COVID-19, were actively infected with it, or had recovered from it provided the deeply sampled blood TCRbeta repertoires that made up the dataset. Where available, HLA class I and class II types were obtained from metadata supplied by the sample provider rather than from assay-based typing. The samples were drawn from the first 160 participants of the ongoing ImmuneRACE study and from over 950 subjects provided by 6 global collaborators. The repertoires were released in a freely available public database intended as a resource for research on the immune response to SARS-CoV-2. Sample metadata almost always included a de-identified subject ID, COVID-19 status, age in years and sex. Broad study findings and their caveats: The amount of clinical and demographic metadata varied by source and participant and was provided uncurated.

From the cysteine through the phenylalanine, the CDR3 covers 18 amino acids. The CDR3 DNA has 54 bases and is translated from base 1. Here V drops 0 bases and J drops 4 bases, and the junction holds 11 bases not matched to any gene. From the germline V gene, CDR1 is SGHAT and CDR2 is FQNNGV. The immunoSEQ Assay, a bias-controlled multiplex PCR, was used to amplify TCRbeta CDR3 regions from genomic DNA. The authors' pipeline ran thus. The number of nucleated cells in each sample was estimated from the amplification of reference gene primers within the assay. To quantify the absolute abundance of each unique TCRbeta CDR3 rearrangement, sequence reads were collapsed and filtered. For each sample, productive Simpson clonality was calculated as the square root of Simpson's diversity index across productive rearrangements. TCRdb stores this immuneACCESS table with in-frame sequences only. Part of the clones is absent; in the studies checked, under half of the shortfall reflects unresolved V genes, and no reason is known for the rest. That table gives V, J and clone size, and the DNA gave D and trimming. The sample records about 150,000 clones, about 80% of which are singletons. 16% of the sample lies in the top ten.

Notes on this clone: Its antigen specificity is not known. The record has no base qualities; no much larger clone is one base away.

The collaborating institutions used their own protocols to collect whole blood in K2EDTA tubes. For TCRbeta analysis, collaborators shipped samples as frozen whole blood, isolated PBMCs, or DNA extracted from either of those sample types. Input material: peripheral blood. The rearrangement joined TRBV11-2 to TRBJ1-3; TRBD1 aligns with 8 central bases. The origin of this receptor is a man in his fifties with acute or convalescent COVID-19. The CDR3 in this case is CASSLDAGTGAWGNTIYF. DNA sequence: TGTGCCAGCAGCTTAGATGCCGGGACAGGTGCTTGGGGAAACACCATATATTTT.